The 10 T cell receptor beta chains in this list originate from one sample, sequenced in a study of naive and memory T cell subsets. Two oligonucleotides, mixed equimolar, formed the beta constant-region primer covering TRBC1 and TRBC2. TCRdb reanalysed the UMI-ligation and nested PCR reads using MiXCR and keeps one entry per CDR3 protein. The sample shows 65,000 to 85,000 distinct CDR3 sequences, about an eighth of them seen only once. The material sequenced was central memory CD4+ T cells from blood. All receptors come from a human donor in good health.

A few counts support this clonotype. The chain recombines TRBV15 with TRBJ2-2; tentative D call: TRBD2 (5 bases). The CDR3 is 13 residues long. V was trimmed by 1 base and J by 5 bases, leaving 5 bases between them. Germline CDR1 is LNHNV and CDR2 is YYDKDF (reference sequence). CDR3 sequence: CATSRGETGELFF. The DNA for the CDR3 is TGTGCCACCAGCAGAGGGGAGACCGGGGAGCTGTTTTTT.

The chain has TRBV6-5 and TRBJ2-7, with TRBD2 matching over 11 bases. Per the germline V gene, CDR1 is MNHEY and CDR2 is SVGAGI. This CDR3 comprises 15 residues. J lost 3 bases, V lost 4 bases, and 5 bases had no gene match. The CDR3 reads CASSLGLAEFYEQYF. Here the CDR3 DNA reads TGTGCCAGCAGTTTGGGACTAGCGGAGTTCTACGAGCAGTACTTC.

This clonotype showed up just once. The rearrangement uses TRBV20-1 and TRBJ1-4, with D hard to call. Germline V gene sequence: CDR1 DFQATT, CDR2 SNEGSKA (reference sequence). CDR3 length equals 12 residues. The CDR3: CARGYPNEKLFF. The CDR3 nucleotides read TGCGCCCGCGGATATCCTAATGAAAAACTGTTTTTT.

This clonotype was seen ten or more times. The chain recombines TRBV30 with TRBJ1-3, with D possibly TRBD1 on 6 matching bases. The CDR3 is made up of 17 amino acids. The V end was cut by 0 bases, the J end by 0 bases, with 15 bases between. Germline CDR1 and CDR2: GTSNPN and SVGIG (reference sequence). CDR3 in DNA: TGTGCCTGGAGTGTACTTTTTGGACAGCACTCTGGAAACACCATATATTTT. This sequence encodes CAWSVLFGQHSGNTIYF.

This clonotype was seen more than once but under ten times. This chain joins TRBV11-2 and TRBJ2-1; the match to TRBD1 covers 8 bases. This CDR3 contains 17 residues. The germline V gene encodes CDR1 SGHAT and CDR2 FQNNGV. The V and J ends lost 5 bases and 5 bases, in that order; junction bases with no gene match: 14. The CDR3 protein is CASSLMGVGQADNEQFF. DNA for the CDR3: TGTGCCAGCAGCCTTATGGGGGTGGGACAGGCGGACAATGAGCAGTTCTTC.

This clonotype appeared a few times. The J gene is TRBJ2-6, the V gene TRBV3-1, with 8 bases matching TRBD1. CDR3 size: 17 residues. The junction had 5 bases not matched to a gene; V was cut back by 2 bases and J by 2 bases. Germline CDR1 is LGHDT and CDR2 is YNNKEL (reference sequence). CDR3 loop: CASSQFTGGAGANVLTF. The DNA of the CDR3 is TGTGCCAGCAGCCAATTCACAGGGGGTGCTGGGGCCAACGTCCTGACTTTC.

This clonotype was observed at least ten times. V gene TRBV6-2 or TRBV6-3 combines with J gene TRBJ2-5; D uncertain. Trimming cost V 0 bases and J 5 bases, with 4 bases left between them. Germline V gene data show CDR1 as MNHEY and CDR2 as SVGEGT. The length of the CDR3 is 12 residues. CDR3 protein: CASSYSRETQYF. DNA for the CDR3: TGTGCCAGCAGTTACTCGCGGGAGACCCAGTACTTC.

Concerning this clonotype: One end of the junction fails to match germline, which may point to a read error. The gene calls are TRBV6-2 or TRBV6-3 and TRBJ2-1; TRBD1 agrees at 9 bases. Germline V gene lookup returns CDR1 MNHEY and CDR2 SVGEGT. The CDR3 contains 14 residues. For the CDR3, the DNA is TGTGCCAGCAATACCGGGACAGGGTATAATGAGCAGTTATTC. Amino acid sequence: CASNTGTGYNEQLF.

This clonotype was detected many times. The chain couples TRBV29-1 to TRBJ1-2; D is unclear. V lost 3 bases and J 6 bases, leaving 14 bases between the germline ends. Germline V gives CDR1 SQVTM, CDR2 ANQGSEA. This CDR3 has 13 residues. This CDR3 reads CSVDEGGRDGYTF. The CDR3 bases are TGCAGCGTTGATGAGGGCGGCCGTGATGGCTACACCTTC.

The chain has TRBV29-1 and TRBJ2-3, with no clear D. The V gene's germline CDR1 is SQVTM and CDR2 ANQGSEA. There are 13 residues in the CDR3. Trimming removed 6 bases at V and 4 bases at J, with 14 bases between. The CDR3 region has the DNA TGCAGCGTCCCTCCAAGAAAGGCAGATACGCAGTATTTT. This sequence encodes CSVPPRKADTQYF.